The clone carrying this TCR beta chain came up a few times. Its antigen is unknown. 60 Vbeta and 13 Jbeta primers were used in PCR. Source study methods: Later, 80 million or so unique TCR beta chains were counted in an analysis, and about 12 million of them were shared. Only in-frame clones appear in the TCRdb table, and some are missing; sequencing was by immunoSEQ multiplex PCR. V and J calls and clone size are given by that table; D and trimming were obtained from the DNA. The data hold 150,000 to 200,000 clones, with 84% observed a single time. This sample is drawn from a study of cytomegalovirus exposure and HLA in healthy donors. Findings and caveats of the study: In a later analysis, specific HLA alleles were associated with around 17,000 TCR beta sequences at a 0.05 false discovery rate.

V lost 0 bases to trimming and J lost 2 bases, with 5 bases between them. Per germline, CDR1 SGHRS and CDR2 YFSETQ. CDR3 length: 14 amino acids. The sequencing sample was made of PBMCs. This clonotype originated in a girl aged 10-17 years in good health and CMV-seropositive. The V call is TRBV5-1, the J call TRBJ2-2; the D is unclear. In DNA form, the CDR3 reads TGCGCCAGCAGCTTGGTTAGTAACACCGGGGAGCTGTTTTTT. This gives the protein CASSLVSNTGELFF.